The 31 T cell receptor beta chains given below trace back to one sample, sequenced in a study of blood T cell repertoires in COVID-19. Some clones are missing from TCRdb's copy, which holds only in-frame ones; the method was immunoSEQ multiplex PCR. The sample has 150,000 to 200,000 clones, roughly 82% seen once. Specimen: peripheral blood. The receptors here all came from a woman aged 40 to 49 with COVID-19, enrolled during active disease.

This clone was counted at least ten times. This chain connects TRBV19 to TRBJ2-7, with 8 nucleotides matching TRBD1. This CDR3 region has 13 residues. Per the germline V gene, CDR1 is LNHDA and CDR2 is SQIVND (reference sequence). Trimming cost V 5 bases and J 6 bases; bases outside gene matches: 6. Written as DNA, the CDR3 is TGTGCCAGTAGTGCGGACAGGGTGAGCGAGCAGTACGTC. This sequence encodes CASSADRVSEQYV.

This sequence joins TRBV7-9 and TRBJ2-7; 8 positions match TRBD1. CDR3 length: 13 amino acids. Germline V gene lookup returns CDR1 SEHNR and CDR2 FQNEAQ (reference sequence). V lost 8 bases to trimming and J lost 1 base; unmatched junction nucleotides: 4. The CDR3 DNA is TGTGCCAGCGTGACAGGGGATTCCTACGAGCAGTACTTC. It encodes CASVTGDSYEQYF.

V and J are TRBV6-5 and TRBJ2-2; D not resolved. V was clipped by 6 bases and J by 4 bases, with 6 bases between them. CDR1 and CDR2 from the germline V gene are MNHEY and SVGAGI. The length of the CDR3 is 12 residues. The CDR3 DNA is TGTGCCAGCAGCGTTCCCACCGGGGAGCTGTTTTTT. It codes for CASSVPTGELFF.

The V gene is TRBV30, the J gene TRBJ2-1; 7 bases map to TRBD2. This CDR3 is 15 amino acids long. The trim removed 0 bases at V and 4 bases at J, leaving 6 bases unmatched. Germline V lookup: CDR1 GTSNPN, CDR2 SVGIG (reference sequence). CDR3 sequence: CAWSVRLADYNEQFF. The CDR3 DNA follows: TGTGCCTGGAGTGTTCGTCTAGCGGATTACAATGAGCAGTTCTTC.

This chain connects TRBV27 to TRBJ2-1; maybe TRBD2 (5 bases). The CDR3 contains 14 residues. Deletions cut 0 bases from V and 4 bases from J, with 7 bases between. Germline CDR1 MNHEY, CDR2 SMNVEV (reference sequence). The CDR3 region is CASSLSGVYNEQFF. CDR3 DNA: TGTGCCAGCAGTTTATCCGGGGTGTACAATGAGCAGTTCTTC.

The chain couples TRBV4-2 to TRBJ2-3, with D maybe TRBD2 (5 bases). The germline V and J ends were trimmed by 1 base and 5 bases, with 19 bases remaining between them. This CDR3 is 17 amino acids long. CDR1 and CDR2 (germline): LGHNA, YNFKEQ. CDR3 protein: CASSQGAGGNDGDTQYF. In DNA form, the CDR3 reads TGTGCCAGCAGCCAAGGTGCGGGTGGGAATGATGGAGATACGCAGTATTTT.

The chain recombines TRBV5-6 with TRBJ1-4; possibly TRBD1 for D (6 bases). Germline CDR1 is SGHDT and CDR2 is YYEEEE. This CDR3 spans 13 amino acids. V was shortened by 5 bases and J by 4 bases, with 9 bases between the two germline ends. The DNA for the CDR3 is TGTGCCAGCAGAGACAGGAGTAATGAAAAACTGTTTTTT. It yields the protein CASRDRSNEKLFF.

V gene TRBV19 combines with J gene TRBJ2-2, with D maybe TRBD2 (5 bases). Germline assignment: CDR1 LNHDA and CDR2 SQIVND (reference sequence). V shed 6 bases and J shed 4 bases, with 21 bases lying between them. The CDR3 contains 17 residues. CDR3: CASSPRVWLRGTGELFF. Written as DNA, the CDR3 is TGTGCCAGTAGCCCCAGAGTTTGGCTTCGGGGCACCGGGGAGCTGTTTTTT.

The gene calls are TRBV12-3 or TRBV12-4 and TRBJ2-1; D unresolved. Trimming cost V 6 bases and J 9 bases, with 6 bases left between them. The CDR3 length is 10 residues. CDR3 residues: CASSRFEQFF. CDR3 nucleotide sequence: TGTGCCAGCAGCCGGTTTGAGCAGTTCTTC.

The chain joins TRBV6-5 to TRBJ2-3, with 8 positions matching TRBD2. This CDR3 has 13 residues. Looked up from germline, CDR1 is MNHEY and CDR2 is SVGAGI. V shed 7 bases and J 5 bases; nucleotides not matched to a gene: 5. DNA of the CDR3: TGTGCCAGCAAGCGGGGGCAAGTAGATACGCAGTATTTT. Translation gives CASKRGQVDTQYF.

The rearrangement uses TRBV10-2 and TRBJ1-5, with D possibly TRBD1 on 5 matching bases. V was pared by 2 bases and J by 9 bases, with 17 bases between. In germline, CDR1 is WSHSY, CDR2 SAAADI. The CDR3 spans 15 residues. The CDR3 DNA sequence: TGCGCCAGCAGTGAGGTTGGGGCGGTCCTCGGGCCCCAGCATTTT. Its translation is CASSEVGAVLGPQHF.

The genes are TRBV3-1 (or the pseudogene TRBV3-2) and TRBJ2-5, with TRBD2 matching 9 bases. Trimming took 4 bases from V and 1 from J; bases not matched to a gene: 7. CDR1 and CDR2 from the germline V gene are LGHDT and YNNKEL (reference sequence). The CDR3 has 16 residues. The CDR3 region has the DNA TGTGCCAGCAGCCCGGGACTAGCAGACATCCAAGAGACCCAGTACTTC. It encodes CASSPGLADIQETQYF.

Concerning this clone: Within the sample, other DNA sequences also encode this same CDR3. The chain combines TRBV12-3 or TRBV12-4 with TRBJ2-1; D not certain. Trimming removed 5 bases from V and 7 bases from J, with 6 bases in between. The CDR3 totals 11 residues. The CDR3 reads CASSRRNEQFF. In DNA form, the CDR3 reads TGTGCCAGCAGTCGCCGGAATGAGCAGTTCTTC.

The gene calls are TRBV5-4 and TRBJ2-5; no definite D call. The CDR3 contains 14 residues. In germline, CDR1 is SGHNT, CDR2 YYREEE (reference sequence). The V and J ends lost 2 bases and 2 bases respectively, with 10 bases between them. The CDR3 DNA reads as TGTGCCAGCAGCTTTGCAGGTAGACAAGAGACCCAGTACTTC. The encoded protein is CASSFAGRQETQYF.

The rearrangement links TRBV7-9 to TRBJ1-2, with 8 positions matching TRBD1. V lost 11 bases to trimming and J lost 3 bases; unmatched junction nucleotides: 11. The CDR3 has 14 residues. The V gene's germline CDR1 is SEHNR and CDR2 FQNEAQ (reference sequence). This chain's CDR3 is CAGIRTGRYYGYTF. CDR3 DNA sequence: TGTGCCGGGATACGGACAGGGCGGTACTATGGCTACACCTTC.

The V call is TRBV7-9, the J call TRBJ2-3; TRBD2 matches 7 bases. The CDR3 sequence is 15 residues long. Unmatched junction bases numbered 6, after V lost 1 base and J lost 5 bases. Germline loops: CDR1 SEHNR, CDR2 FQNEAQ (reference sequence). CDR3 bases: TGTGCCAGCAGCTTAGGGGAGGGAGTCGGAGATACGCAGTATTTT. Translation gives CASSLGEGVGDTQYF.

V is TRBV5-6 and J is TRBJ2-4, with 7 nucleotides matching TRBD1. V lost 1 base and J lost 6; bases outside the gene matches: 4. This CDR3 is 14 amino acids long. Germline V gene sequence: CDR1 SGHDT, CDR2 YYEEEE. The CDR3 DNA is TGTGCCAGCAGCTTGATTGACAGGGCAAACATTCAGTACTTC. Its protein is CASSLIDRANIQYF.

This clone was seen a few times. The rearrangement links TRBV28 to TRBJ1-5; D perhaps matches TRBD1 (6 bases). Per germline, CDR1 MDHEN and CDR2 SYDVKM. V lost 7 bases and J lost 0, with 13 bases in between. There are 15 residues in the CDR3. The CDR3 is CASTPTGPSNQPQHF. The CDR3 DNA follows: TGTGCCAGCACCCCAACAGGGCCTAGCAATCAGCCCCAGCATTTT.

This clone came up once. This CDR3 is CASQAGGPRKNIQYF. In nucleotides, the CDR3 is TGTGCCAGCCAGGCGGGGGGCCCGAGGAAAAACATTCAGTACTTC. The genes are TRBV7-9 and TRBJ2-4; 8 positions match TRBD2. J gave up 4 bases and V 8 bases, and 10 bases lay outside the gene matches. CDR1 and CDR2 from the germline V gene are SEHNR and FQNEAQ (reference sequence). The CDR3 has 15 residues.

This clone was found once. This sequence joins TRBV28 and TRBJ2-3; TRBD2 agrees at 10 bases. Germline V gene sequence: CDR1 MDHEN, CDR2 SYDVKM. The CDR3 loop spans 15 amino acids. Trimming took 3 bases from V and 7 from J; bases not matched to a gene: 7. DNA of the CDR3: TGTGCCAGCAGTTTCAGCGGGAGGGCCCCACATACGCAGTATTTT. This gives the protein CASSFSGRAPHTQYF.

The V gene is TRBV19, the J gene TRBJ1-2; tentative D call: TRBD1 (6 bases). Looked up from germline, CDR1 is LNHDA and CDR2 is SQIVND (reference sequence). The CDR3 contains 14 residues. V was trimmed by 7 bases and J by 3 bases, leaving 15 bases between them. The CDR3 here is CASTRPGVDYGYTF. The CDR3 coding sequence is TGTGCCAGTACCCGGCCAGGGGTCGACTATGGCTACACCTTC.

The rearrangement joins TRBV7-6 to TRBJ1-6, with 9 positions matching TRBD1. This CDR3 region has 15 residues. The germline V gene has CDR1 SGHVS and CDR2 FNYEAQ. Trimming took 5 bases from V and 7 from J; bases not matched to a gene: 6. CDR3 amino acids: CASSLLGQGNSPLHF. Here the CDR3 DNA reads TGTGCCAGCAGCCTACTCGGACAGGGGAATTCACCCCTCCACTTT.

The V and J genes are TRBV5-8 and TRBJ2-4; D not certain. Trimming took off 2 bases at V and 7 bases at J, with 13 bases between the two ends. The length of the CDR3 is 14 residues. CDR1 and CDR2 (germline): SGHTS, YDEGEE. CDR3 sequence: CASSFGYSHNIQYF. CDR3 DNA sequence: TGTGCCAGCAGCTTTGGTTACAGTCATAACATTCAGTACTTC.

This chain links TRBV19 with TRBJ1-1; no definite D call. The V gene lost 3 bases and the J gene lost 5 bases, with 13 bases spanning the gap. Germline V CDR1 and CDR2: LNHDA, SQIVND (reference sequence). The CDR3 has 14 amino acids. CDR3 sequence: CASSILGSQTEAFF. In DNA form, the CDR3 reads TGTGCCAGTAGTATTCTAGGGAGTCAGACTGAAGCTTTCTTT.

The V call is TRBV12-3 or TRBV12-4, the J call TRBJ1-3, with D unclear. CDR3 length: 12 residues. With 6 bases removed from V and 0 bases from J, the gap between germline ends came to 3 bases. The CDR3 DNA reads TGTGCCAGCAGCCACTCTGGAAACACCATATATTTT. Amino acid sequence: CASSHSGNTIYF.

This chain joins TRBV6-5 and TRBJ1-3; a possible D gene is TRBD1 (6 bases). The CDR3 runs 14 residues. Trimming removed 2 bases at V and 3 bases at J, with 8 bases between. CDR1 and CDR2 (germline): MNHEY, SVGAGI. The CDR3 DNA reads TGTGCCAGCAGTTACGAAGGGGGTGGAAACACCATATATTTT. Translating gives CASSYEGGGNTIYF.

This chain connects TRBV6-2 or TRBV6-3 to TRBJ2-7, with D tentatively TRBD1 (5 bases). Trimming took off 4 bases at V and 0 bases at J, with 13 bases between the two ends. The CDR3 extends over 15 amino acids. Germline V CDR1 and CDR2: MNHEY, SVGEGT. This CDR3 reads CASSSIETVSYEQYF. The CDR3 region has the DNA TGTGCCAGCAGTTCGATTGAGACAGTCTCCTACGAGCAGTACTTC.

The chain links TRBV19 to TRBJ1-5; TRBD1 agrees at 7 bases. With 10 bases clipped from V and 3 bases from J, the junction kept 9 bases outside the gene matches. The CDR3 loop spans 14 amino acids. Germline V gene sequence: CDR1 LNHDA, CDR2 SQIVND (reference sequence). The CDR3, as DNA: TGTGCCACACAATGGAGGGGGCACAATCAGCCCCAGCATTTT. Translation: CATQWRGHNQPQHF.

The CDR3 loop is CASSEGGVRSGYTF. The CDR3 region has the DNA TGTGCCAGCAGTGAAGGGGGGGTTAGATCGGGCTACACCTTC. The rearrangement links TRBV6-1 to TRBJ1-2; tentatively, D is TRBD1 (5 bases). V shed 1 base and J shed 8 bases, with 14 bases lying between them. The CDR3 has 14 amino acids. The germline V gene has CDR1 MNHNS and CDR2 SASEGT.

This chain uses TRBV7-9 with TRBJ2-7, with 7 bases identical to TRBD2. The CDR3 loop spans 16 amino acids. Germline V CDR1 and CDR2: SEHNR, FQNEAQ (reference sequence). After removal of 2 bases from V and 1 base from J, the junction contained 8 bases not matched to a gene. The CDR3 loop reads CASSLNQGLKSYEQYF. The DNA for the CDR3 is TGTGCCAGCAGCTTAAATCAGGGACTAAAATCCTACGAGCAGTACTTC.

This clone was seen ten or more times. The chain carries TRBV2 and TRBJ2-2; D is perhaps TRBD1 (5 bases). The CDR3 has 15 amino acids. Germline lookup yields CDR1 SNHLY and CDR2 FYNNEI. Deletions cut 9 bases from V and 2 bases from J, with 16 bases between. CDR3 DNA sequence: TGTGCCAGGACAAAGGGGTATCGTAACACCGGGGAGCTGTTTTTT. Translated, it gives CARTKGYRNTGELFF.